These 8 T cell receptor beta chains originate from one sample sequenced in a study of graft-versus-host responses after intestinal transplantation. Sequencing used immunoSEQ multiplex PCR; TCRdb keeps in-frame clones, though not all of them. The data hold under 100,000 clones, with less than 95% observed a single time. Antigens for these TCRs are unknown. The specimen comprised unstimulated CD8+ T cells sorted from spleen or lymph node cells, sampled before transplant. These receptors came from a human donor who was the organ donor for an intestinal transplant.

This chain uses TRBV6-6 with TRBJ2-1; 13 nucleotides align to TRBD2. The CDR3 consists of 16 residues. CDR1 and CDR2 (germline): MNHNY, SVGAGI (reference sequence). Unmatched junction bases numbered 2, after V lost 6 bases and J lost 0 bases. CDR3 region: CASSRTSGSSYNEQFF. The CDR3, as DNA: TGTGCCAGCAGCCGGACTAGCGGGAGCTCCTACAATGAGCAGTTCTTC.

The chain combines TRBV7-2 with TRBJ1-2, with D perhaps matching TRBD1 (5 bases). This CDR3 has 15 residues. The germline gives CDR1 SGHTA, CDR2 FQGNSA. V gave up 1 base and J gave up 6 bases, with 15 bases separating them. In nucleotides, the CDR3 is TGTGCCAGCAGCTTAGAGGGCAGGACCAGGGATGGCTACACCTTC. This sequence encodes CASSLEGRTRDGYTF.

As concerns this clone: The sample holds other DNA sequences that translate to the same CDR3. This chain connects TRBV4-1 to TRBJ1-1; no clear D. The CDR3 contains 15 residues. The germline gives CDR1 MGHRA, CDR2 YSYEKL. With 6 bases removed from V and 5 bases from J, the gap between germline ends came to 19 bases. CDR3 sequence reads: CASRENAPSRTEAFF. The CDR3 coding sequence is TGCGCCAGCAGAGAAAACGCCCCTAGCAGAACTGAAGCTTTCTTT.

The chain recombines TRBV19 with TRBJ2-1; no clear D gene. CDR3 length equals 13 residues. Per the germline V gene, CDR1 is LNHDA and CDR2 is SQIVND (reference sequence). Trimming removed 5 bases from V and 4 bases from J, with 9 bases in between. The CDR3 reads CASSPTEYNEQFF. The CDR3 nucleotides are TGTGCCAGTAGTCCCACAGAGTACAATGAGCAGTTCTTC.

The chain recombines TRBV5-1 with TRBJ1-2; tentative D call: TRBD1 (6 bases). Germline CDR1 is SGHRS and CDR2 is YFSETQ. The ends were cut back, 0 bases at V and 4 bases at J, with 13 bases in the middle. CDR3 size: 15 residues. The CDR3 coding sequence is TGCGCCAGCAGCTTGGCCAGGGGATCCATCTATGGCTACACCTTC. Protein: CASSLARGSIYGYTF.

The gene calls are TRBV7-9 and TRBJ2-2; 12 nucleotides line up with TRBD1. The CDR3 covers 17 residues. Germline CDR1 SEHNR, CDR2 FQNEAQ (reference sequence). V shed 3 bases and J 1 base; nucleotides not matched to a gene: 3. The CDR3 DNA sequence: TGTGCCAGCAGCTTGAGGGACAGGGGGCGGAACACCGGGGAGCTGTTTTTT. Translation: CASSLRDRGRNTGELFF.

J is TRBJ1-2 and V is TRBV4-2; tentative D call: TRBD1 (6 bases). The V and J ends lost 4 bases and 2 bases respectively, with 11 bases between them. Germline lookup yields CDR1 LGHNA and CDR2 YNFKEQ. CDR3 length equals 14 residues. The CDR3 sequence is CASSLRGSNYGYTF. CDR3 nucleotide sequence: TGTGCCAGCAGCCTCAGGGGATCCAACTATGGCTACACCTTC.

V is TRBV9 and J is TRBJ1-5; possible D gene TRBD1, 5 bases. Germline assignment: CDR1 SGDLS and CDR2 YYNGEE. The CDR3 has 14 residues. V was clipped by 3 bases and J by 4 bases, with 11 bases between them. In nucleotides, the CDR3 is TGTGCCAGCAGCGCGGGGGACGGAAATCAGCCCCAGCATTTT. Translating gives CASSAGDGNQPQHF.